The 13 T cell receptor beta chains given below trace back to one sample, sequenced in a study of metastatic and nonmetastatic thyroid tumors (dated by TCRdb to 2020 to 2022). Before undergoing thyroid surgery, none of the patients had been given any kind of treatment. Receptor amplification or capture employed PCR. TCRdb names Illumina HiSeq 4000 as the instrument used. TCRdb's own reprocessing of the public reads used fastp at Q25 and MiXCR and kept productive beta chains. The sample table contains 20,000 to 25,000 clones; only one count was recorded for around a fifth of them. Clones ranked in the top ten supply around an eighth of the sample. Input material: tumor tissue. These receptors were taken from a female donor with papillary thyroid cancer or a benign thyroid nodule (not recorded which). Some clones in this sample may be carry-over from other donors' samples.

This clone came up a few times. The J gene is TRBJ1-2, the V gene TRBV5-6, with no clear D. Germline V gene data show CDR1 as SGHDT and CDR2 as YYEEEE. The CDR3 sequence is 14 residues long. The ends were cut back, 3 bases at V and 8 bases at J, with 17 bases in the middle. The CDR3 DNA is TGTGCCAGCAGCTCCGGATCTATTCGGGGAGGCTACACCTTC. This sequence encodes CASSSGSIRGGYTF. The complete variable domain, with remaining parts taken from reference TRBV5-6 and TRBJ1-2, reads DAGVTQSPTHLIKTRGQQVTLRCSPKSGHDTVSWYQQALGQGPQFIFQYYEEEERQRGNFPDRFSGHQFPNYSSELNVNALLLGDSALYLCASSSGSIRGGYTFGSGTRLTVV.

In this sample, this clone turned up many times. The gene calls are TRBV30 and TRBJ1-1; D ambiguous. CDR3 length: 14 residues. V lost 0 bases and J 13 bases, leaving 21 bases between the germline ends. The germline V gene has CDR1 GTSNPN and CDR2 SVGIG (reference sequence). The CDR3 nucleotides are TGTGCCTGGAGTGTAGCCCTAGGTGGCGATAATGATTTCTTT. It encodes CAWSVALGGDNDFF.

This clone has only a few counts. The chain carries TRBV6-2 or TRBV6-3 and TRBJ1-6, with 8 bases matching TRBD1. Germline trimming cut 2 bases from V and 7 bases from J; bases unmatched to any gene: 4. This CDR3 is 15 amino acids long. Germline CDR1 reads MNHEY; CDR2 reads SVGEGT. CDR3 DNA sequence: TGTGCCAGCAGTTACGGGCAGGGGGCGAATTCACCCCTCCACTTT. Amino acids: CASSYGQGANSPLHF.

This clone was detected many times. This chain connects TRBV11-2 to TRBJ1-1; D not resolved. The CDR3 is 12 amino acids. V dropped 0 bases and J dropped 1 base, with 0 bases sitting between them. Germline assignment: CDR1 SGHAT and CDR2 FQNNGV. CDR3 sequence (DNA): TGTGCCAGCAGCTTAGAGAACACTGAAGCTTTCTTT. It yields the protein CASSLENTEAFF.

This clone was found a few times. The chain recombines TRBV20-1 with TRBJ2-5; D unclear. Germline V lookup: CDR1 DFQATT, CDR2 SNEGSKA (reference sequence). The CDR3 covers 15 residues. Trimming left V 0 bases short and J 3 bases short, with 14 bases between. The CDR3 nucleotides are TGCAGTGCTAGAGATCTCCGGCAGGCGGAAGAGACCCAGTACTTC. It specifies CSARDLRQAEETQYF.

The chain is built from TRBV7-9 and TRBJ1-2; weak D call: TRBD1 (6 bases). With 4 bases removed from V and 4 bases from J, the gap between germline ends came to 16 bases. The CDR3 consists of 15 residues. The germline CDR1 and CDR2 sequences are SEHNR and FQNEAQ (reference sequence). The CDR3 bases are TGTGCCAGCAGCTCGCAAAGTGGGGGCGTCTATGGCTACACCTTC. It specifies CASSSQSGGVYGYTF.

The rearrangement uses TRBV6-6 and TRBJ2-5, with D maybe TRBD1 (5 bases). The CDR3 extends over 15 amino acids. From germline, CDR1 is MNHNY and CDR2 SVGAGI (reference sequence). V lost 1 base and J 2 bases, leaving 11 bases between the germline ends. CDR3 amino acids: CASSYWADTQETQYF. As DNA, the CDR3 is TGTGCCAGCAGTTACTGGGCGGACACACAAGAGACCCAGTACTTC.

This clone turned up a few times. The rearrangement links TRBV10-3 to TRBJ2-1; D remains ambiguous. Trimming pared 4 bases from V and 7 bases from J, leaving 11 bases between. Germline CDR1 reads ENHRY; CDR2 reads SYGVKD. The CDR3 extends over 13 amino acids. The CDR3 region has the DNA TGTGCCATCAGTGTGCACCCACGGAATGAGCAGTTCTTC. Translating it yields CAISVHPRNEQFF.

This clone was counted between two and nine times. A much larger clone lies one base from this, so it may be a read error. The sample holds other DNA sequences that translate to the same CDR3. The rearrangement joins TRBV28 to TRBJ2-7; no clear D gene. The CDR3 sequence is 12 residues long. Trimming cost V 5 bases and J 9 bases, with 14 bases left between them. Germline lookup yields CDR1 MDHEN and CDR2 SYDVKM. The CDR3 protein is CASSPRITRQYF. Written as DNA, the CDR3 is TGTGCCAGCAGTCCACGTATCACACGGCAGTACTTC.

This clone was detected many times. The chain links TRBV28 to TRBJ1-2; D is unresolved. Trimming removed 3 bases from V and 2 bases from J, with 7 bases in between. Looked up from germline, CDR1 is MDHEN and CDR2 is SYDVKM. The CDR3 runs 13 residues. The CDR3 bases are TGTGCCAGCAGTTTGAGATGGAACTATGGCTACACCTTC. Its protein product is CASSLRWNYGYTF.

The chain uses TRBV6-1 and TRBJ2-1, with TRBD2 matching over 14 bases. The CDR3 totals 16 residues. With 4 bases clipped from V and 5 bases from J, the junction kept 4 bases outside the gene matches. CDR1 is MNHNS and CDR2 is SASEGT in the germline V gene. The CDR3 nucleotides are TGTGCCAGCAGTGGCTTGGGACTAGCGGGGGACAATGAGCAGTTCTTC. It translates to CASSGLGLAGDNEQFF.

This clone was counted many times. The gene calls are TRBV27 and TRBJ1-6; no reliable D call. CDR1 and CDR2 (germline): MNHEY, SMNVEV (reference sequence). Trimming shortened V by 3 bases and J by 7 bases, and 7 bases separated the two germline ends. CDR3 length equals 13 residues. CDR3 coding DNA: TGTGCCAGCAGTTTCAACATGAATTCACCCCTCCACTTT. Translation: CASSFNMNSPLHF.

This clone was picked up a small number of times. This chain uses TRBV4-2 with TRBJ2-7, with 7 bases identical to TRBD1. After removal of 0 bases from V and 2 bases from J, the junction contained 7 bases not matched to a gene. CDR3 size: 16 residues. CDR1 is LGHNA, CDR2 YNFKEQ, per germline. CDR3 nucleotides: TGTGCCAGCAGCCAAGACCGGGGACAGATTACCTACGAGCAGTACTTC. This sequence encodes CASSQDRGQITYEQYF.